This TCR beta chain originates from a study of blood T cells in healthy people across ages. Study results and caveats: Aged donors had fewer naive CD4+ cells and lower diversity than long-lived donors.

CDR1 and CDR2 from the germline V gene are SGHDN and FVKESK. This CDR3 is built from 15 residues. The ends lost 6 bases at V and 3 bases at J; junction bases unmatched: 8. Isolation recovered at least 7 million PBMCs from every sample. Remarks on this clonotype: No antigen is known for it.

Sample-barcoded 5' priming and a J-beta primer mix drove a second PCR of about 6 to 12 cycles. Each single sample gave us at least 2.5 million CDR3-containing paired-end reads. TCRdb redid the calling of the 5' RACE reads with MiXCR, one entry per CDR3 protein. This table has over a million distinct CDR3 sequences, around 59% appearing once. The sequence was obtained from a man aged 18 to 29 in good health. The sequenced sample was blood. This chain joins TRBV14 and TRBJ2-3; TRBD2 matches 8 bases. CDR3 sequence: CASRIGLAGTDTQYF. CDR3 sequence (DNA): TGTGCCAGCAGGATCGGACTAGCCGGGACAGATACGCAGTATTTT. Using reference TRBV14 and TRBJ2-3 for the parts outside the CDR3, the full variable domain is EAGVTQFPSHSVIEKGQTVTLRCDPISGHDNLYWYRRVMGKEIKFLLHFVKESKQDESGMPNNRFLAERTGGTYSTLKVQPAELEDSGVYFCASRIGLAGTDTQYFGPGTRLTVL.